What follows are 29 T cell receptor beta chains derived from one specimen sequenced in a study of low-dose radiotherapy and immunotherapy resistance in tumors. Time point described: before trial treatment. Alpha- and beta-chain coverage of first-strand cDNA came from TRAV- and TRBV-specific primers. Over about 18 PCR cycles, TCRs were amplified from a constant-region primer and V-primer adapter. MiXCR, run by TCRdb on the reads, gives a single entry per CDR3 protein. The sample has 55,000 to 80,000 distinct CDR3 sequences; about a quarter are singletons. The sequences come from PBMCs, collected before treatment. Source of these receptors: a male donor with rectosigmoid adenocarcinoma.

The table lists this clonotype with many counts. CDR3 sequence: CARSLEGRPESSYNEQFF. For the CDR3, the DNA is TGTGCCAGAAGCTTGGAGGGCAGACCCGAAAGCTCCTACAATGAGCAGTTCTTC. V and J are TRBV5-3 and TRBJ2-1; D gene unclear. TRBV5-3 is annotated as an ORF whose role is uncertain. V was cut by 0 bases and J by 0 bases, with 16 bases left in between. The CDR3 is 18 residues long.

Many counts were recorded for this clonotype. The chain's CDR3 is CAISDGTVQETQYF. Written as DNA, the CDR3 is TGTGCCATCAGTGATGGGACGGTCCAAGAGACCCAGTACTTC. This chain uses TRBV10-3 with TRBJ2-5, with D possibly being TRBD1 or TRBD2 (5 bases each). Trimming removed 3 bases from V and 1 base from J, with 9 bases in between. Germline loops: CDR1 ENHRY, CDR2 SYGVKD. The CDR3 is 14 residues long.

This chain joins TRBV28 and TRBJ2-3, with 10 bases that match TRBD1. The CDR3 sequence is 19 residues long. The V gene end was trimmed by 5 bases and the J gene end by 4 bases; junction bases not matched to a gene: 18. Germline-derived CDR1 and CDR2 are MDHEN and SYDVKM. The CDR3 loop reads CASSPVFSPGQGIADTQYF. CDR3 DNA: TGTGCCAGCAGTCCCGTTTTTTCTCCGGGACAGGGGATCGCAGATACGCAGTATTTT.

This chain connects TRBV11-2 to TRBJ2-6, with D hard to call. The V and J ends lost 1 base and 4 bases respectively, with 11 bases between them. The CDR3 spans 16 residues. CDR1 and CDR2 (germline): SGHAT, FQNNGV. The CDR3 sequence is CASSLATQAGANVLTF. CDR3 bases: TGTGCCAGCAGCTTAGCAACCCAGGCCGGGGCCAACGTCCTGACTTTC.

This clonotype was counted many times. The chain joins TRBV5-1 to TRBJ2-2; weak D call: TRBD1 (5 bases). The V and J ends lost 0 bases and 5 bases respectively, with 17 bases between them. Germline V gene lookup returns CDR1 SGHRS and CDR2 YFSETQ. CDR3 length equals 17 residues. The chain's CDR3 is CASSLAAGLEYTGELFF. For the CDR3, the DNA is TGCGCCAGCAGCTTGGCGGCAGGGTTAGAATATACCGGGGAGCTGTTTTTT.

Only a few counts were recorded for this clonotype. The V gene is TRBV30, the J gene TRBJ2-7; D gene unclear. V was trimmed by 4 bases and J by 7 bases, leaving 14 bases between them. Germline values: CDR1 GTSNPN, CDR2 SVGIG (reference sequence). The CDR3 contains 12 residues. For the CDR3, the DNA is TGTGCCTGGACGACGGGTGATAGGGAGCAGTACTTC. Its translation is CAWTTGDREQYF.

The sample holds many counts of this clonotype. CDR3 residues: CASSISHYNEQFF. The CDR3 nucleotides are TGTGCCAGTAGTATATCACATTACAATGAGCAGTTCTTC. The chain combines TRBV19 with TRBJ2-1; D remains unclear. Trimming removed 2 bases from V and 4 bases from J, with 6 bases in between. The CDR3 is 13 residues long. Germline CDR1 is LNHDA and CDR2 is SQIVND (reference sequence).

The V call is TRBV25-1, the J call TRBJ2-5, with 7 bases that match TRBD1. Germline CDR1 is MGHDK and CDR2 is SYGVNS. Losses at the gene ends were 7 bases for V and 5 bases for J; bases not matched to a gene: 10. CDR3 length: 14 amino acids. This chain's CDR3 is CASKKRGPGETQYF. CDR3 nucleotides: TGTGCCAGCAAAAAAAGGGGGCCTGGGGAGACCCAGTACTTC. Based on the CDR3 plus reference TRBV25-1 and TRBJ2-5, the full variable domain is EADIYQTPRYLVIGTGKKITLECSQTMGHDKMYWYQQDPGMELHLIHYSYGVNSTEKGDLSSESTVSRIRTEHFPLTLESARPSHTSQYLCASKKRGPGETQYFGPGTRLLVL.

The CDR3 region is CSVRTETYYNEQFF. CDR3 sequence (DNA): TGCAGCGTTAGGACGGAAACTTACTACAATGAGCAGTTCTTC. The rearrangement links TRBV29-1 to TRBJ2-1; D remains unclear. Trimming removed 5 bases from V and 3 bases from J, with 14 bases in between. The CDR3 runs 14 residues. Germline values: CDR1 SQVTM, CDR2 ANQGSEA.

There are many counts of this clonotype. V and J are TRBV4-3 and TRBJ2-1, with D possibly TRBD2 on 5 matching bases. Trimming shortened V by 0 bases and J by 5 bases, and 14 bases separated the two germline ends. This CDR3 is built from 16 residues. Germline CDR1 is LGHNA and CDR2 is YSLEER. The CDR3 loop reads CASSQDMGRPDNEQFF. The CDR3 DNA reads TGCGCCAGCAGCCAAGATATGGGGAGACCGGACAATGAGCAGTTCTTC.

This clonotype showed up many times. The chain recombines TRBV11-3 with TRBJ2-1, with 9 bases aligning to TRBD2. The trim removed 1 base at V and 9 bases at J, leaving 10 bases unmatched. The CDR3 length is 16 residues. The germline gives CDR1 SGHNT, CDR2 YENEEA. CDR3 loop: CASSLAGSGSWGEQFF. In nucleotides, the CDR3 is TGTGCCAGCAGCTTAGCTGGTAGCGGGAGCTGGGGTGAGCAGTTCTTC.

At least ten counts were recorded for this clonotype. The V and J genes are TRBV9 and TRBJ1-2, with 9 bases that match TRBD1. The CDR3 is made up of 17 amino acids. The V segment lost 0 bases and the J segment 0 bases; nucleotides outside the gene matches: 6. Germline lookup yields CDR1 SGDLS and CDR2 YYNGEE. This CDR3 reads CASSVALGTGPNYGYTF. DNA of the CDR3: TGTGCCAGCAGCGTAGCTCTTGGGACAGGGCCTAACTATGGCTACACCTTC.

This clonotype was seen many times. The chain is built from TRBV23-1 and TRBJ2-7; unclear D gene. TRBV23-1 is noted as an ORF with a role that remains uncertain. The length of the CDR3 is 15 residues. Trimming cost V 6 bases and J 2 bases, with 17 bases left between them. CDR3 residues: CASRLVSRRTYEQYF. The CDR3 bases are TGCGCCAGCAGGCTCGTATCCAGGCGTACCTACGAGCAGTACTTC.

This clonotype occurred many times. The CDR3 DNA reads TGTGCCAGCAGTTACTCAAGTAGCGGGGGGGATAATGAGCAGTTCTTC. Translated, it gives CASSYSSSGGDNEQFF. This rearrangement joins TRBV6-5 to TRBJ2-1, with 11 bases that match TRBD2. The CDR3 is 16 amino acids. Trimming took 0 bases from V and 7 from J; bases not matched to a gene: 5. The germline V gene has CDR1 MNHEY and CDR2 SVGAGI.

This clonotype was observed many times. V usage is TRBV5-1 and J usage is TRBJ2-2; a possible D gene is TRBD1 (5 bases). CDR3 length equals 15 residues. Trimming pared 0 bases from V and 7 bases from J, leaving 13 bases between. Germline assignment: CDR1 SGHRS and CDR2 YFSETQ. The CDR3 loop is CASSLVAGQDGELFF. CDR3 bases: TGCGCCAGCAGCTTGGTGGCAGGGCAGGACGGGGAGCTGTTTTTT. Full variable domain (outside the CDR3, taken from reference TRBV5-1 and TRBJ2-2): KAGVTQTPRYLIKTRGQQVTLSCSPISGHRSVSWYQQTPGQGLQFLFEYFSETQRNKGNFPGRFSGRQFSNSRSEMNVSTLELGDSALYLCASSLVAGQDGELFFGEGSRLTVL.

This clonotype was detected only a few times. This rearrangement joins TRBV4-1 to TRBJ2-1, with D perhaps TRBD2 (6 bases). This CDR3 has 15 amino acids. Germline V lookup: CDR1 MGHRA, CDR2 YSYEKL. V gave up 0 bases and J gave up 3 bases, with 9 bases separating them. CDR3 in amino acids: CASSQDLGGYNEQFF. DNA of the CDR3: TGCGCCAGCAGCCAAGATCTCGGGGGCTACAATGAGCAGTTCTTC.

The chain uses TRBV7-3 and TRBJ2-1; TRBD2 agrees at 8 bases. V dropped 1 base and J dropped 6; count of bases not matched to a gene: 5. This CDR3 comprises 15 residues. CDR1 is SGHTA, CDR2 FQGTGA, per germline. The CDR3 DNA sequence: TGTGCCAGCAGCTTAAGGAGCGGGAGAATCAATGAGCAGTTCTTC. Protein sequence: CASSLRSGRINEQFF.

This clonotype showed up just once. The chain links TRBV4-2 to TRBJ2-5; a weak D match, TRBD1 (5 bases). V was cut by 1 base and J by 4 bases, with 16 bases left in between. Germline lookup yields CDR1 LGHNA and CDR2 YNFKEQ. The CDR3 is made up of 16 amino acids. Here the CDR3 DNA reads TGTGCCAGCAGCCAAGGATCCGGACAAATTACAGAGACCCAGTACTTC. Translating it yields CASSQGSGQITETQYF.

By share, this clonotype counts as medium-sized. The CDR3 DNA reads as TGTGCCACCAGCAGAGGGGCCCAAGAGACCCAGTACTTC. It specifies CATSRGAQETQYF. This sequence joins TRBV15 and TRBJ2-5; D gene uncertain. This CDR3 spans 13 amino acids. The germline V gene has CDR1 LNHNV and CDR2 YYDKDF (reference sequence). V lost 1 base, J lost 1 base, and 4 bases lay in between.

The chain has TRBV7-2 and TRBJ2-3; 14 bases line up with TRBD2. The germline CDR1 and CDR2 sequences are SGHTA and FQGNSA. The trim removed 5 bases at V and 9 bases at J, leaving 7 bases unmatched. The length of the CDR3 is 15 residues. The CDR3 region is CASSRGLAGVGTQYF. The CDR3 nucleotides are TGTGCCAGCAGCAGGGGACTAGCGGGAGTAGGGACGCAGTATTTT.

This sequence joins TRBV7-9 and TRBJ1-4; 9 bases fit TRBD1. Germline values: CDR1 SEHNR, CDR2 FQNEAQ (reference sequence). There are 19 residues in the CDR3. Trimming took 5 bases from V and 1 from J; bases not matched to a gene: 14. In DNA form, the CDR3 reads TGTGCCAGCAGCATGCCGGCCGGGACAGGGCTGAGAACTAATGAAAAACTGTTTTTT. It is translated as CASSMPAGTGLRTNEKLFF.

This clonotype showed up many times. The chain combines TRBV21-1 with TRBJ2-2; TRBD1, the D gene given by the table, was not confirmed from the DNA. TRBV21-1 is reported as a pseudogene. CDR3 length equals 19 residues. The CDR3 here is CASSPVKGEDRTNTGELFF. The CDR3 DNA is TGTGCCAGCAGCCCAGTAAAGGGCGAAGACAGGACTAACACCGGGGAGCTGTTTTTT.

This clonotype was seen at least ten times. This chain connects TRBV7-2 to TRBJ2-3; D is ambiguous. The CDR3 length is 14 residues. The V gene's germline CDR1 is SGHTA and CDR2 FQGNSA. V lost 6 bases to trimming and J lost 4 bases, with 14 bases between them. The CDR3 DNA reads TGTGCCAGCAGTCCCACTAATCTTCCAGATACGCAGTATTTT. Protein product: CASSPTNLPDTQYF.

A word on this clonotype: This likely stems from a read error, as it lies one base from a far larger clone. The conserved phenylalanine or tryptophan normally closing the CDR3 is absent here, so this likely arose from a read error. The chain links TRBV7-9 to TRBJ1-1, with TRBD1 identical over 9 bases. J gave up 2 bases and V 5 bases, and 6 bases lay outside the gene matches. The CDR3 sequence is 15 residues long. Germline V gene sequence: CDR1 SEHNR, CDR2 FQNEAQ (reference sequence). CDR3 protein: CASSPRTGDNTEAFS. In DNA form, the CDR3 reads TGTGCCAGCAGCCCGCGGACAGGGGACAACACTGAAGCTTTCTCT.

This clonotype has ten or more counts. The CDR3 sequence: CASSLVGRGGTDTQYF. CDR3 nucleotide sequence: TGTGCCAGCAGCTTAGTGGGCAGGGGCGGCACAGATACGCAGTATTTT. The chain joins TRBV7-9 to TRBJ2-3; TRBD1 is a possible D gene (6 bases). Per germline, CDR1 SEHNR and CDR2 FQNEAQ (reference sequence). The CDR3 covers 16 residues. Trimming removed 1 base at V and 1 base at J, with 12 bases between.

Many counts were recorded for this clonotype. The rearrangement links TRBV6-2 or TRBV6-3 to TRBJ2-1; 12 bases align to TRBD2. The V segment lost 4 bases and the J segment 7 bases; nucleotides outside the gene matches: 5. This CDR3 is 15 amino acids long. Germline V CDR1 and CDR2: MNHEY, SVGEGT. This chain's CDR3 is CASSFSSGRGNEQFF. For the CDR3, the DNA is TGTGCCAGCAGTTTCTCTAGCGGGAGGGGTAATGAGCAGTTCTTC.

This clonotype was detected ten times or more. The chain joins TRBV28 to TRBJ2-1; 9 bases are shared with TRBD2. Germline values: CDR1 MDHEN, CDR2 SYDVKM. The J segment lost 0 bases and the V segment lost 6 bases, leaving 6 bases of the junction unmatched. The length of the CDR3 is 16 residues. The CDR3, as DNA: TGTGCCAGCAGACCGTCTAGCGGGGTCTCCTACAATGAGCAGTTCTTC. Amino acids: CASRPSSGVSYNEQFF.

This clonotype has at least ten counts. V usage is TRBV19 and J usage is TRBJ2-7; D gene ambiguous. V lost 5 bases to trimming and J lost 11 bases, with 13 bases between them. Germline V lookup: CDR1 LNHDA, CDR2 SQIVND (reference sequence). This CDR3 region has 11 residues. CDR3 in DNA: TGTGCCAGTAGTTCTAGGGAAGAGGAGTACTTC. It specifies CASSSREEEYF.

This clonotype came up many times. J is TRBJ2-6 and V is TRBV4-2; D possibly corresponds to TRBD1 (6 bases). V shed 1 base and J shed 0 bases, with 13 bases lying between them. CDR1 LGHNA and CDR2 YNFKEQ come from the germline V gene. The CDR3 contains 18 residues. The CDR3 sequence: CASSQVWTVDSGANVLTF. Here the CDR3 DNA reads TGTGCCAGCAGCCAAGTTTGGACAGTGGACTCTGGGGCCAACGTCCTGACTTTC.